The rows below give T cell receptor beta chains drawn from one sample of a study of blood T cells in healthy people across ages. One entry per CDR3 protein, called by TCRdb with MiXCR from the 5' RACE reads. The repertoire consists of some 640,000 distinct CDR3 sequences, with 49% occurring once and the leading ten covering 25% to 35%. Sequenced: blood. Source of these receptors: an older woman in good health. The CDR3 runs from the conserved cysteine through the conserved F or W. The order of the fields is D gene, V gene, J gene, clone size, CDR3 DNA, CDR3 protein. The D gene is left open where the match is weak. Clone sizes are given selectively: once, few, many, or a class where the clone is expanded.

D gene: TRBD2
V gene: TRBV7-2
J gene: TRBJ2-7
clone size: few
CDR3 DNA: TGTGCCAGCAGCTTAGCTGCGGGAGGGCCTCGGGAGCAGTACTTC
CDR3 protein: CASSLAAGGPREQYF

D gene: NA
V gene: TRBV29-1
J gene: TRBJ2-3
clone size: NA
CDR3 DNA: TGCAGCGTCGGACCTAGCTCTAGCACAGATACGCAGTATTTT
CDR3 protein: CSVGPSSSTDTQYF

D gene: TRBD2
V gene: TRBV29-1
J gene: TRBJ2-7
clone size: NA
CDR3 DNA: TGCAGCGTTCTAGCGGACTACTACGAGCAGTACTTC
CDR3 protein: CSVLADYYEQYF

D gene: NA
V gene: TRBV12-3/TRBV12-4
J gene: TRBJ2-7
clone size: NA
CDR3 DNA: TGTGCCTGCAGTCCCCGGGGTAGCGCCTACGAGCAGTACTTC
CDR3 protein: CACSPRGSAYEQYF

D gene: NA
V gene: TRBV2
J gene: TRBJ2-7
clone size: NA
CDR3 DNA: TGTGCCAGCAGGGCCCGGTGGCTAGTCTACGAGCAGTACTTC
CDR3 protein: CASRARWLVYEQYF

D gene: NA
V gene: TRBV21-1
J gene: TRBJ2-1
clone size: NA
CDR3 DNA: TGTGCCAGCAGCAAAACTAGCGGGAGGGTTTGGCAGTTCTTC
CDR3 protein: CASSKTSGRVWQFF

D gene: NA
V gene: TRBV5-6
J gene: TRBJ2-5
clone size: many
CDR3 DNA: TGTGCCAGCAGCTTGCCCAGGGGATTAGAGACCCAGTACTTC
CDR3 protein: CASSLPRGLETQYF

D gene: TRBD1
V gene: TRBV7-9
J gene: TRBJ2-5
clone size: NA
CDR3 DNA: TGTGCCAGCAGCTTGGCAGGGGGCTATGGGGAGACCCAGTACTTC
CDR3 protein: CASSLAGGYGETQYF

D gene: NA
V gene: TRBV5-6
J gene: TRBJ2-3
clone size: NA
CDR3 DNA: TGTGCCAGCAGCTTGAGGAGCCGCGGAGATACGCAGTATTTT
CDR3 protein: CASSLRSRGDTQYF

D gene: NA
V gene: TRBV9
J gene: TRBJ2-5
clone size: NA
CDR3 DNA: TGTGCCAGCAGCGGATACAGCCCCCAAGAGACCCAGTACTTC
CDR3 protein: CASSGYSPQETQYF

D gene: TRBD1
V gene: TRBV7-9
J gene: TRBJ1-1
clone size: NA
CDR3 DNA: TGTGCCAGCAGCCAACCGACAGGGCAGAGAGTTACTGAAGCTTTCTTT
CDR3 protein: CASSQPTGQRVTEAFF

D gene: NA
V gene: TRBV29-1
J gene: TRBJ1-1
clone size: NA
CDR3 DNA: TGCAGCGTTGAAGTTAGGACAGACTCCCCTGAAGCTTTCTTT
CDR3 protein: CSVEVRTDSPEAFF

D gene: TRBD1
V gene: TRBV20-1
J gene: TRBJ1-2
clone size: NA
CDR3 DNA: TGCAGTGCAGGACAGGGCGTAAGCTATGGCTACACCTTC
CDR3 protein: CSAGQGVSYGYTF

D gene: NA
V gene: TRBV12-3/TRBV12-4
J gene: TRBJ1-1
clone size: few
CDR3 DNA: TGTGCCAGCAGTCCCCGTACAGGGCTCACTGAAGCTTTCTTT
CDR3 protein: CASSPRTGLTEAFF

D gene: TRBD2
V gene: TRBV27
J gene: TRBJ2-1
clone size: few
CDR3 DNA: TGTGCCAGCAGTTTATCGTTGGCGGGAGTCGATGAGCAGTTCTTC
CDR3 protein: CASSLSLAGVDEQFF

D gene: NA
V gene: TRBV19
J gene: TRBJ2-5
clone size: NA
CDR3 DNA: TGTGCCAGTAGTATCACCAGGGTTGAGGCCCAGTACTTC
CDR3 protein: CASSITRVEAQYF

D gene: TRBD1
V gene: TRBV11-3
J gene: TRBJ2-1
clone size: NA
CDR3 DNA: TGTGCCAGCAGCTTAAGGCCGACAGGGCGGGATGAGCAGTTCTTC
CDR3 protein: CASSLRPTGRDEQFF

D gene: NA
V gene: TRBV4-3
J gene: TRBJ2-5
clone size: few
CDR3 DNA: TGCGCCAGCAGCCAAGATATAGGCACTAGCAGAGAGACCCAGTACTTC
CDR3 protein: CASSQDIGTSRETQYF

D gene: TRBD1
V gene: TRBV9
J gene: TRBJ2-4
clone size: few
CDR3 DNA: TGTGCCAGCAGTCTTACAGGGGCGGAGGCAAACATTCAGTACTTC
CDR3 protein: CASSLTGAEANIQYF

D gene: TRBD1
V gene: TRBV20-1
J gene: TRBJ1-2
clone size: few
CDR3 DNA: TGCAGTGCCCGGGGACAGGGAGGTTTCACAGGTGGCTACACCTTC
CDR3 protein: CSARGQGGFTGGYTF

D gene: NA
V gene: TRBV29-1
J gene: TRBJ2-5
clone size: NA
CDR3 DNA: TGCAGCGTTGAGGGGTATGCCTTTAACAATGAGCAGTACTTC
CDR3 protein: CSVEGYAFNNEQYF

D gene: TRBD2
V gene: TRBV5-1
J gene: TRBJ2-7
clone size: NA
CDR3 DNA: TGCGCCAGCAGCGGCAAACTAGCGGGTACCTACGAGCAGTACTTC
CDR3 protein: CASSGKLAGTYEQYF

D gene: TRBD2
V gene: TRBV20-1
J gene: TRBJ2-1
clone size: NA
CDR3 DNA: TGCAGTGCTACAGGACTAGCGGGAGCCCTCTCGAGCCTTAATGAGCAGTTCTTC
CDR3 protein: CSATGLAGALSSLNEQFF

D gene: NA
V gene: TRBV27
J gene: TRBJ2-7
clone size: NA
CDR3 DNA: TGTGCCAGCAGTCCAGGTATCGTAGCCTACGAGCAGTACTTC
CDR3 protein: CASSPGIVAYEQYF

D gene: TRBD1
V gene: TRBV20-1
J gene: TRBJ1-2
clone size: few
CDR3 DNA: TGCAGTGCTGAGACAGGGGGCGACTATGGCTACACCTTC
CDR3 protein: CSAETGGDYGYTF

D gene: NA
V gene: TRBV12-5
J gene: TRBJ2-7
clone size: few
CDR3 DNA: TGTGCCGCTAGTGGTTTCTTGGTCGAGATCGAGCAGTACTTC
CDR3 protein: CAASGFLVEIEQYF

D gene: TRBD1
V gene: TRBV7-2
J gene: TRBJ2-7
clone size: many
CDR3 DNA: TGTGCCAGCAGCTTAGGGGGGACAGGGACCTACGAGCAGTACTTC
CDR3 protein: CASSLGGTGTYEQYF

D gene: TRBD2
V gene: TRBV20-1
J gene: TRBJ2-7
clone size: NA
CDR3 DNA: TGCAGTGCTAGAGAAGGACTAGCCGCCTACAATGAGCAGTACTTC
CDR3 protein: CSAREGLAAYNEQYF

D gene: TRBD1
V gene: TRBV28
J gene: TRBJ2-1
clone size: few
CDR3 DNA: TGTGCCAGCAGCTCAACAGGGGGCATCGGGAATGAGCAGTTCTTC
CDR3 protein: CASSSTGGIGNEQFF

D gene: TRBD2
V gene: TRBV20-1
J gene: TRBJ2-7
clone size: NA
CDR3 DNA: TGCAGTGCTAGCCCCGGACTAGCGGAATCCTACGAGCAGTACTTC
CDR3 protein: CSASPGLAESYEQYF

D gene: NA
V gene: TRBV7-9
J gene: TRBJ2-3
clone size: few
CDR3 DNA: TGTGCCAGCAGCCCTAGTCCGGGGGATACGCAGTATTTT
CDR3 protein: CASSPSPGDTQYF

D gene: NA
V gene: TRBV27
J gene: TRBJ2-6
clone size: few
CDR3 DNA: TGTGCCAGCAGTCCGAGGGCATTTGGGGCCAACGTCCTGACTTTC
CDR3 protein: CASSPRAFGANVLTF

D gene: NA
V gene: TRBV7-2
J gene: TRBJ2-1
clone size: NA
CDR3 DNA: TGTGCCAGCAGCTTAGATCCTCCCTACAATGAGCAGTTCTTC
CDR3 protein: CASSLDPPYNEQFF

D gene: TRBD1
V gene: TRBV5-1
J gene: TRBJ2-2
clone size: few
CDR3 DNA: TGCGCCAGCAGCTCCGGGGACAGGGGAACCGGGGAGCTGTTTTTT
CDR3 protein: CASSSGDRGTGELFF

D gene: NA
V gene: TRBV4-2
J gene: TRBJ2-2
clone size: NA
CDR3 DNA: TGTGCCAGCAGCCGTTCTAGGAACACCGGGGAGCTGTTTTTT
CDR3 protein: CASSRSRNTGELFF

D gene: TRBD1
V gene: TRBV4-3
J gene: TRBJ2-7
clone size: NA
CDR3 DNA: TGCGCCAGCAGCCACCAGACAGGGACCTACGAGCAGTACTTC
CDR3 protein: CASSHQTGTYEQYF

D gene: NA
V gene: TRBV20-1
J gene: TRBJ1-1
clone size: NA
CDR3 DNA: TGCAGTGCTAGACTTGGGGGGGGGACTGAAGCTTTCTTT
CDR3 protein: CSARLGGGTEAFF

D gene: NA
V gene: TRBV11-2
J gene: TRBJ2-1
clone size: NA
CDR3 DNA: TGTGCCAGCAGCTCCATAACGGTGGGATGGGATGAGCAGTTCTTC
CDR3 protein: CASSSITVGWDEQFF

D gene: NA
V gene: TRBV6-6
J gene: TRBJ2-7
clone size: few
CDR3 DNA: TGTGCCAGCAGTTACTCAGGGTTCCACGAGCAGTACTTC
CDR3 protein: CASSYSGFHEQYF

D gene: NA
V gene: TRBV4-3
J gene: TRBJ2-7
clone size: few
CDR3 DNA: TGCGCCAGCAGCCAAGAAGTGTCGGGGTCCGGGTTCTACGAGCAGTACTTC
CDR3 protein: CASSQEVSGSGFYEQYF

D gene: NA
V gene: TRBV27
J gene: TRBJ2-2
clone size: NA
CDR3 DNA: TGTGCCAGCAGTTTAGGGGCTACCAGGGGATTCAACACCGGGGAGCTGTTTTTT
CDR3 protein: CASSLGATRGFNTGELFF

D gene: NA
V gene: TRBV7-2
J gene: TRBJ2-5
clone size: few
CDR3 DNA: TGTGCCAGCAGCTTAGGCAGGGGCCCTCACCAAGAGACCCAGTACTTC
CDR3 protein: CASSLGRGPHQETQYF

D gene: NA
V gene: TRBV6-6
J gene: TRBJ2-7
clone size: NA
CDR3 DNA: TGTGCCAGCAGTCCTACGACGGATTGGACGCGATACGAGCAGTACTTC
CDR3 protein: CASSPTTDWTRYEQYF

D gene: NA
V gene: TRBV7-2
J gene: TRBJ2-3
clone size: few
CDR3 DNA: TGTGCCAGCCCGACGGGGCGCGGGGATACGCAGTATTTT
CDR3 protein: CASPTGRGDTQYF

D gene: NA
V gene: TRBV20-1
J gene: TRBJ2-7
clone size: few
CDR3 DNA: TGCAGTGCTATCCGGGACGCGATCCAAAACGAGCAGTACTTC
CDR3 protein: CSAIRDAIQNEQYF

D gene: TRBD2
V gene: TRBV20-1
J gene: TRBJ2-1
clone size: NA
CDR3 DNA: TGCAGTGCCGAACTAGGACTAGCGGGAGGGTACAATGAGCAGTTCTTC
CDR3 protein: CSAELGLAGGYNEQFF

D gene: NA
V gene: TRBV5-1
J gene: TRBJ2-7
clone size: once
CDR3 DNA: TGCGCCAGCAGCGATCTTACTGGCGGAGACCTCTACGAGCAGTACTTC
CDR3 protein: CASSDLTGGDLYEQYF

D gene: TRBD2
V gene: TRBV20-1
J gene: TRBJ2-7
clone size: NA
CDR3 DNA: TGCAGTGCGGAGGGACTAGGCATCGGCGAGCAGTACTTC
CDR3 protein: CSAEGLGIGEQYF

D gene: TRBD1
V gene: TRBV6-5
J gene: TRBJ2-7
clone size: few
CDR3 DNA: TGTGCCAGCAGTTACGACAGGGGGGGCTACGAGCAGTACTTC
CDR3 protein: CASSYDRGGYEQYF

D gene: TRBD1
V gene: TRBV4-3
J gene: TRBJ2-7
clone size: few
CDR3 DNA: TGCGCCAGCAGCCAAGAGTGGGACAGGGCCTACGAGCAGTACTTC
CDR3 protein: CASSQEWDRAYEQYF

D gene: TRBD1
V gene: TRBV25-1
J gene: TRBJ1-1
clone size: few
CDR3 DNA: TGTGCCAGCAGTGAGCCCCGACAGGGTAGTACTGAAGCTTTCTTT
CDR3 protein: CASSEPRQGSTEAFF

D gene: NA
V gene: TRBV7-2
J gene: TRBJ1-1
clone size: NA
CDR3 DNA: TGTGCCAGCAGCTTAGACAGCCAAGGGGCCGGGGGGCCAAACACTGAAGCTTTCTTT
CDR3 protein: CASSLDSQGAGGPNTEAFF

D gene: TRBD2
V gene: TRBV5-1
J gene: TRBJ2-3
clone size: few
CDR3 DNA: TGCGCCAGCAGCTTGGGCGGCCTAGCGGGAGCAGATACGCAGTATTTT
CDR3 protein: CASSLGGLAGADTQYF

D gene: TRBD1
V gene: TRBV6-5
J gene: TRBJ2-7
clone size: NA
CDR3 DNA: TGTGCCAGCAGTTCACCACCTCGGACAGGGTCCTCCTACGAGCAGTACTTC
CDR3 protein: CASSSPPRTGSSYEQYF